This T cell receptor beta chain was identified in a study of vaccination and CD4 T cells after COVID-19. Treatment noted: approximately 11-day PBMC culture with coronavirus spike peptide pools or control peptides (ViraFEST assay). Cultures of PBMCs, over 1.5 million per well, were set up with roughly 9.5 IU/ml IL-2 and roughly 9.5 ug/ml peptide pools. The assay that was used to sequence DNA from cultured CD4+ T cells was the Oncomine TCR Beta short-read assay. In this case, cultured CD4+ T cells provided the extracted genomic DNA. TCRdb used MiXCR to reprocess the PCR reads, holding one entry per CDR3 protein. The data show approximately 24,000 distinct CDR3 sequences, about 64% seen once. The CDR3 runs to 10 residues. Trimming stripped 8 bases from V and 8 bases from J, with 9 bases between. The germline CDR1 and CDR2 sequences are MDHEN and SYDVKM. A word on this clonotype: The antigen remains unidentified.

Sequencing was carried out using CD4+ T cells from blood, cultured in vitro. The J gene is TRBJ1-2, the V gene TRBV28; tentative D call: TRBD1 (6 bases). The TCR originated in a human donor who had recovered from COVID-19. The CDR3 DNA reads as TGTGCCAGCGGGGGACAAGGCTACACCTTC. Its translation is CASGGQGYTF.